The clone carrying this TCR beta chain showed up just a few times. The CDR3 runs 15 residues. V was pared by 3 bases and J by 5 bases, with 6 bases of the junction left unmatched. CDR1 and CDR2 from the germline V gene are SEHNR and FQNEAQ (reference sequence). This sample is drawn from a study of blood T cell repertoires in COVID-19. Background on the study: From T cells, B-cell-depleted T cells, or PBMCs came the material, which was cDNA or gDNA.

Per the study methods: Counts of nucleated cells, estimated from reference gene primer amplification, were obtained. Profiled with immunoSEQ multiplex PCR; TCRdb holds only in-frame clones, not every one. Clone size and V and J calls were adopted from that table, with D and trimming inferred from the DNA. The sample lists approximately 200,000 clones; approximately 83% were seen once. The origin of this receptor is a middle-aged woman with acute COVID-19. The chain carries TRBV7-9 and TRBJ2-2; TRBD1 agrees at 7 bases. The specimen was PBMCs or T cells enriched from blood (not recorded which). The CDR3 DNA follows: TGTGCCAGCAGCTTTGGGACAGAGGCTACCGGGGAGCTGTTTTTT. Protein: CASSFGTEATGELFF.